This T cell receptor beta chain was retrieved from a study of blood T cell repertoires in COVID-19. In the study overall: COVID-19 samples collected from the United States, Italy and Spain covered acute and convalescent phases.

Profiling relied on immunoSEQ multiplex PCR, and the TCRdb table lists in-frame clones only, not all of them. The sample holds 280,000 or so clones, approximately 86% seen once. This CDR3 spans 17 amino acids. V lost 0 bases to trimming and J lost 0 bases, with 12 bases between them. The V gene's germline CDR1 is SGHDN and CDR2 FVKESK. This chain uses TRBV14 with TRBJ1-3; D is uncertain. The sequence came from a woman aged 25 to 45 who had recovered from COVID-19. The sequenced sample consisted of peripheral blood. CDR3 region: CASSQEIGSISGNTIYF. CDR3 sequence (DNA): TGTGCCAGCAGCCAAGAAATCGGGTCAATCTCTGGAAACACCATATATTTT.